The clone carrying this T cell receptor (beta chain) was detected only a few times. The table came from immunoSEQ multiplex PCR; TCRdb's copy has only in-frame clones and leaves some out. The repertoire includes under 200,000 clones, around 88% of them detected once, and around 5% sits in the top ten. The sample belongs to a study of control samples from healthy donors and cancer patients. The TCR was taken from a woman in her 30s in good health. Specimen: blood.

The CDR3 bases are TGTGCCAGCAGACCGCAAGGGCCTGAAGCTTTCTTT. It is translated as CASRPQGPEAFF. The chain combines TRBV11-2 with TRBJ1-1, with no clear D. Per the germline V gene, CDR1 is SGHAT and CDR2 is FQNNGV. The CDR3 is 12 amino acids. V was trimmed by 6 bases and J by 6 bases, leaving 11 bases between them.